What follows is one TCR beta chain and its context. Its antigen is still unknown. Profiled with immunoSEQ multiplex PCR; TCRdb holds only in-frame clones, not every one. The sample consists of tens of thousands of clones, approximately 74% of them appearing once. This record comes from a study of vaccination effects on CD4 cells after COVID-19. Study observations and caveats: In the late period after vaccination, infection- and vaccine-induced clones contracted markedly.

The CDR3 is made up of 14 amino acids. The germline V gene encodes CDR1 GTSNPN and CDR2 SVGIG (reference sequence). Trimming stripped 5 bases from V and 1 base from J, with 11 bases between. Using viral peptide pools, the ViraFEST assay grew out antigen-specific CD4+ T cells prior to sequencing. A roughly 10-day culture period preceded the isolation of CD4+ T cells. Each vaccine recipient was nucleocapsid antibody negative and had no prior SARS-CoV-2 infection. A half-volume exchange with IL-2 medium occurred on days 3 and 7. The sample was CD4+ T cells from PBMCs cultured with HCoV-NL63 spike peptides, taken before COVID-19 vaccination. This receptor was taken from a human donor who received a COVID-19 vaccine. This chain links TRBV30 with TRBJ2-2; D remains unclear. The CDR3 sequence: CAWSGQVNTGELFF. CDR3 DNA: TGTGCCTGGTCGGGCCAGGTGAACACCGGGGAGCTGTTTTTT.